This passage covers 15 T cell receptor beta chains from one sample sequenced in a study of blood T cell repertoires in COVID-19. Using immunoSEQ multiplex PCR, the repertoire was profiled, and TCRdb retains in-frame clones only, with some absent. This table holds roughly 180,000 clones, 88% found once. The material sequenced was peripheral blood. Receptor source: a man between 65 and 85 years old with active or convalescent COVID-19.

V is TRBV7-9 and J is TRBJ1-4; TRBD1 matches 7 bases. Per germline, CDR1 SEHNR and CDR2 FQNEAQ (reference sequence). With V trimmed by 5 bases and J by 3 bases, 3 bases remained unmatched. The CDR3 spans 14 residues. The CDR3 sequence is CASSPGGANEKLFF. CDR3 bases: TGTGCCAGCAGCCCAGGGGGTGCTAATGAAAAACTGTTTTTT.

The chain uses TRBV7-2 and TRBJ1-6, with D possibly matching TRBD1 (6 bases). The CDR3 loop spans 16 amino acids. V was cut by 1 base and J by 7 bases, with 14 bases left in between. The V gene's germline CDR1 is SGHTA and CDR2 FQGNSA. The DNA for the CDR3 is TGTGCCAGCAGCTTAGAGGGGGGGCGAGGGAATTCACCCCTCCACTTT. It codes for CASSLEGGRGNSPLHF.

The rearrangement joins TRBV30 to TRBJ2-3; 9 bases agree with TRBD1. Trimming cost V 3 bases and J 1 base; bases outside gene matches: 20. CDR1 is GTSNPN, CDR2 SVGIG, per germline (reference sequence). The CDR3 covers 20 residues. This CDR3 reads CAWSYGPGQGVLAGTDTQYF. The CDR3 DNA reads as TGTGCCTGGAGCTATGGGCCGGGACAGGGTGTGCTAGCAGGCACAGATACGCAGTATTTT. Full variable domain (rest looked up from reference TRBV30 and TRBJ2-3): SQTIHQWPATLVQPVGSPLSLECTVEGTSNPNLYWYRQAAGRGLQLLFYSVGIGQISSEVPQNLSASRPQDRQFILSSKKLLLSDSGFYLCAWSYGPGQGVLAGTDTQYFGPGTRLTVL.

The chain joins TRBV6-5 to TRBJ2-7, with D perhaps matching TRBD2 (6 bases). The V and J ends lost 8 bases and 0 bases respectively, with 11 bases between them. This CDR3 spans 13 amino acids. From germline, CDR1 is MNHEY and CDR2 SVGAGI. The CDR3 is CASRGTRSYEQYF. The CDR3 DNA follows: TGTGCCAGCCGGGGGACCCGCTCCTACGAGCAGTACTTC.

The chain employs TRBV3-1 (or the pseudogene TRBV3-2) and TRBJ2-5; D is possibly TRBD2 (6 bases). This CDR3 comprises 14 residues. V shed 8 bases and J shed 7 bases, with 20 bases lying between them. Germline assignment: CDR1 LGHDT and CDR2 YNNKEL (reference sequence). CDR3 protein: CASSLSGISGTQYF. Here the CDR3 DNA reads TGTGCCAGCTCCCTTAGCGGTATTTCTGGGACCCAGTACTTC.

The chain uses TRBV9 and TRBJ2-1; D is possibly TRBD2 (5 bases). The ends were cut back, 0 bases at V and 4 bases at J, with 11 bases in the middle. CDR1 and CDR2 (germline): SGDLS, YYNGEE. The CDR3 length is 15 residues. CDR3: CASSVGSGVYNEQFF. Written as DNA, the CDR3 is TGTGCCAGCAGCGTAGGGAGCGGAGTATACAATGAGCAGTTCTTC.

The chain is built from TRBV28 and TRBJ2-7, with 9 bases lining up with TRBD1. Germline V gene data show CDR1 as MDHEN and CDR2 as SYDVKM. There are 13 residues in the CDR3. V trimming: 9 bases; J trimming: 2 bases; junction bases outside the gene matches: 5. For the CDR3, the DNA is TGTGCCAGTTACGGGACAGGGACCTACGAGCAGTACTTC. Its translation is CASYGTGTYEQYF.

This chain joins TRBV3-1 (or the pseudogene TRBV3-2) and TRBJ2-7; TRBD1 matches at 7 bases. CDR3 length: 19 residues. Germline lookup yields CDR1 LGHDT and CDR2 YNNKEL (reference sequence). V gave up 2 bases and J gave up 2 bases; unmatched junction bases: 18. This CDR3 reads CASSQPRQGAQRTAYEQYF. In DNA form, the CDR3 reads TGTGCCAGCAGCCAACCTAGACAGGGTGCCCAACGCACCGCCTACGAGCAGTACTTC.

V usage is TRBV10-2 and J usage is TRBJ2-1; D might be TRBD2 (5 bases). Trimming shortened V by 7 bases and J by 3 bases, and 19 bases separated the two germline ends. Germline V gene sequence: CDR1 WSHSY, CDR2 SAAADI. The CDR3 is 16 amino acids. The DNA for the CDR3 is TGCGCCAGCATCGACGCTAGCAGAAGCAACTACAATGAGCAGTTCTTC. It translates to CASIDASRSNYNEQFF.

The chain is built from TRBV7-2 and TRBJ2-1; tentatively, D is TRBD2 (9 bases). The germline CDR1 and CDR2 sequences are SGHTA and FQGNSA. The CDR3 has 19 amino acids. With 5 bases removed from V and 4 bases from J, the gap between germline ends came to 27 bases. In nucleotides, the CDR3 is TGTGCCAGCAGCCCCCAGGGGGCTAGCGGGGCCCCTCTATACAATGAGCAGTTCTTC. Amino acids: CASSPQGASGAPLYNEQFF.

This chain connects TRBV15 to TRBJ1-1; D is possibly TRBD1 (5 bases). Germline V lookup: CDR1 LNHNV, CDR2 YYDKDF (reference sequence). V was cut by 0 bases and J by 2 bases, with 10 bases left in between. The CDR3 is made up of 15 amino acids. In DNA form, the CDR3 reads TGTGCCACCAGCAGAGATCCAGACAGCAACACTGAAGCTTTCTTT. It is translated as CATSRDPDSNTEAFF.

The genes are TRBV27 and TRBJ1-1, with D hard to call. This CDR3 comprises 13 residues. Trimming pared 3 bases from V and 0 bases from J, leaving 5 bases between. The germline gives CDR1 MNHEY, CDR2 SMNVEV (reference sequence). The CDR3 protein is CASSFSVNTEAFF. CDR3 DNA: TGTGCCAGCAGTTTTTCAGTGAACACTGAAGCTTTCTTT.

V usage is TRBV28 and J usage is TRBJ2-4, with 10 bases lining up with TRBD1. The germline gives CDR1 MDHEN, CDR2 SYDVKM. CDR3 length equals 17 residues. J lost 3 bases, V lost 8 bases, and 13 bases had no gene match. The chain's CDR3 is CASLPPGQGIDKNIQYF. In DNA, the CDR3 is TGTGCCAGCCTTCCTCCGGGACAGGGGATTGACAAAAACATTCAGTACTTC.

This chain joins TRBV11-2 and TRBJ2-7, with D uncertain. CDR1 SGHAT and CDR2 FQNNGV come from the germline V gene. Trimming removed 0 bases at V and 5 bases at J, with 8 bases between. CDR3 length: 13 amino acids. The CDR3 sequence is CASSLDRYHEQYF. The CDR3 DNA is TGTGCCAGCAGCTTAGACAGGTACCACGAGCAGTACTTC. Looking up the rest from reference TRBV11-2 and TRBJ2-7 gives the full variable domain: EAGVAQSPRYKIIEKRQSVAFWCNPISGHATLYWYQQILGQGPKLLIQFQNNGVVDDSQLPKDRFSAERLKGVDSTLKIQPAKLEDSAVYLCASSLDRYHEQYFGPGTRLTVT.

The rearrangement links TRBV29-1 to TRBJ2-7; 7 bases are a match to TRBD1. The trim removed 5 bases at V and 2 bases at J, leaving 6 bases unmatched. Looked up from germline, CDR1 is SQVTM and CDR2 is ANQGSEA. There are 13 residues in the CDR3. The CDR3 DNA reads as TGCAGCGTTTGGGACAGCTACGCCTACGAGCAGTACTTC. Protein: CSVWDSYAYEQYF.